These T cell receptor beta chains were read from a single sample in a study of OX40 agonist ivuxolimab in advanced cancers. Here immunoSEQ multiplex PCR was the method, and the copy in TCRdb shows in-frame clones only, minus some. The sample has 90,000 or so clones, about 91% seen once; the top ten hold 2.6%. Sample: CD4+ or CD8+ T cells sorted from blood, taken in a trial of the OX40 agonist ivuxolimab. These receptors came from an adult with an advanced solid tumor such as melanoma, head and neck, liver or kidney cancer. Both conserved end residues are part of each CDR3. D genes are given only for firm matches. Clone size appears in some rows only: once, few, many, or a class for an expanded clone.

V gene,clone size,D gene,J gene,CDR3 DNA,CDR3 protein
TRBV7-2,-,-,TRBJ2-7,TGTGCCAGCAGCTATCAGGGGAGCGAGCAGTACTTC,CASSYQGSEQYF
TRBV2,-,TRBD1,TRBJ2-1,TGTGCCAGCGGGGACAGTCTCTCCTACAATGAGCAGTTCTTC,CASGDSLSYNEQFF
TRBV9,-,-,TRBJ2-1,TGTGCCAGCAGCGTACACCCGGGAGATGGGGATGAGCAGTTCTTC,CASSVHPGDGDEQFF
TRBV7-9,few,-,TRBJ1-1,TGTGCCTGCCAGGGGTTGAACACTGAAGCTTTCTTT,CACQGLNTEAFF
TRBV25-1,-,-,TRBJ2-6,TGTGCCAGCAGGCAGGCCGGGGCCAACGTCCTGACTTTC,CASRQAGANVLTF
TRBV27,-,-,TRBJ2-3,TGTGCCAGCAGTCATCGGGCTGCGAAGTCCACAGATACGCAGTATTTT,CASSHRAAKSTDTQYF
TRBV28,-,-,TRBJ2-7,TGTGCCTCTAGGGGAGAGAACGAGCAGTACTTC,CASRGENEQYF
TRBV10-2,-,-,TRBJ2-3,TGCGCCAGCAGTGAGTCGAGAAGCCCTCTGAACACAGATACGCAGTATTTT,CASSESRSPLNTDTQYF
TRBV4-1,-,-,TRBJ1-2,TGCGCCAGCAGCCAGGAAGGCTACTATGGCTACACCTTC,CASSQEGYYGYTF
TRBV7-2,-,TRBD2,TRBJ2-7,TGTGCCAGCAGCTTAATAGCGGGAAGGTACGAGCAGTACTTC,CASSLIAGRYEQYF
TRBV7-2,-,TRBD2,TRBJ2-7,TGTGCCAGCAGCGCCAGACTAGCGGAATACGAGCAGTACTTC,CASSARLAEYEQYF
TRBV29-1,-,-,TRBJ1-1,TGCAGCGTTGGTAGGAACACTGAAGCTTTCTTT,CSVGRNTEAFF
TRBV7-2,once,-,TRBJ1-2,TGTGCCAGCAGCTTAGCTCGCGGCGGGGGCTACACCTTC,CASSLARGGGYTF
TRBV9,-,TRBD2,TRBJ2-2,TGTGCCAGCAGCCCCAGACTAGCGGGATCCCCCGGGGAGCTGTTTTTT,CASSPRLAGSPGELFF
TRBV11-1,once,TRBD2,TRBJ2-1,TGTGCCAGCAGCTGGGGATCCTGGGGACTAGCGGGAACCTACAATGAGCAGTTCTTC,CASSWGSWGLAGTYNEQFF
TRBV6-1,once,-,TRBJ2-1,TGTGCCAGCAGTCCGGGAAGCTCCTACAATGAGCAGTTCTTC,CASSPGSSYNEQFF
TRBV6-1,once,-,TRBJ2-1,TGTGCCAGCAGTGAACCACAGGGAGGAGAGCAGTTCTTC,CASSEPQGGEQFF
TRBV18,-,TRBD2,TRBJ2-7,TGTGCCAGCTCACCTCCCGGACTAGCGGGTTCCCAGCAGTACTTC,CASSPPGLAGSQQYF
TRBV5-1,-,TRBD1,TRBJ1-3,TGCGCCAGCAGCTTGGGACAGGGTGGAAACACCATATATTTT,CASSLGQGGNTIYF
TRBV2,-,-,TRBJ2-5,TGTGCCAGCAGTGAAGGGGGCACCGCCGGAGAGACCCAGTACTTC,CASSEGGTAGETQYF
TRBV7-6,-,TRBD2,TRBJ2-1,TGTGCCAGCAGCCGCGGGACTAGCGGGAGGGGGGGCTCCTACAATGAGCAGTTCTTC,CASSRGTSGRGGSYNEQFF
TRBV6-5,-,TRBD1,TRBJ1-6,TGTGCCAGCAGTCCCGGACAGGGCGGGAATTCACCCCTCCACTTT,CASSPGQGGNSPLHF
TRBV28,-,-,TRBJ2-7,TGTGCCAGCAGCAGCCCCTCAGGCGAGGGCTCCTACGAGCAGTACTTC,CASSSPSGEGSYEQYF
TRBV19,-,-,TRBJ1-2,TGTGCCAGTAGTTTTCGAGGGTCGCGGGGCTACACCTTC,CASSFRGSRGYTF
TRBV7-3,-,-,TRBJ2-7,TGTGCCAGCAGCTTAACCACATCCTACGAGCAGTACTTC,CASSLTTSYEQYF
TRBV15,-,-,TRBJ2-6,TGTGCCACCAGCAGAGAACGAGGGGCCAACGTCCTGACTTTC,CATSRERGANVLTF
TRBV5-1,-,-,TRBJ2-2,TGCGCCAGCAGCTTGGCCGGGGTTAACACCGGGGAGCTGTTTTTT,CASSLAGVNTGELFF
TRBV30,-,-,TRBJ1-4,TGTGCCTGGAGTGTAACCGGACGGCTTAATGAAAAACTGTTTTTT,CAWSVTGRLNEKLFF
TRBV9,-,TRBD1,TRBJ2-6,TGTGCCAGCAGCTTGAGGACAGGGGCTCCCCTCTCTGGGGCCAACGTCCTGACTTTC,CASSLRTGAPLSGANVLTF
TRBV6-5,once,-,TRBJ2-7,TGTGCCAGCAGTTACCGGGACACTCCTTCCTACGAGCAGTACTTC,CASSYRDTPSYEQYF
TRBV7-2,once,-,TRBJ2-3,TGTGCCAGCAGCTTATTAGCAGATACGCAGTATTTT,CASSLLADTQYF
TRBV19,once,-,TRBJ2-1,TGTGCCAGTACCATGGGACCATCCTACAATGAGCAGTTCTTC,CASTMGPSYNEQFF